This T cell receptor (beta chain) was retrieved from a study of blood T cell repertoires in COVID-19. Study-wide background: Material from acute and convalescent COVID-19 was sourced from the United States, Italy and Spain.

Seattle cases were enrolled at active infection and followed longitudinally. Authors' data handling: Cell counts per sample came from amplifying reference gene primers. The method was immunoSEQ multiplex PCR; TCRdb's version includes in-frame clones alone and lacks a portion of them. The V and J calls and the clone size are those of that table, but D and trimming were determined from the DNA. The sample lists 180,000 or so clones, around 84% occurring once. The CDR3 contains 13 residues. V was clipped by 11 bases and J by 3 bases; unmatched bases: 6. Looked up from germline, CDR1 is MDHEN and CDR2 is SYDVKM.

This chain joins TRBV28 and TRBJ2-2; the match to TRBD1 covers 7 bases. The sequence was obtained from a woman aged 70-85 years with COVID-19, enrolled during active disease. The specimen sequenced was peripheral blood. This chain's CDR3 is CAGRQGDTGELFF. The DNA of the CDR3 is TGTGCCGGCCGACAGGGTGACACCGGGGAGCTGTTTTTT.